A single sample gave rise to the 25 T cell receptor beta chains below, sequenced in a study of human T cells and chemical hapten exposure. Time point of the sample: patch test 1, 2 weeks after DPC sensitization. Treatment here: therapeutic diphenylcyclopropenone sensitization with weekly scalp DPC. TCRdb re-called the RACE reads with MiXCR, one entry per CDR3 protein. The repertoire holds approximately 340,000 distinct CDR3 sequences, with approximately 6.3% as singletons. The starting material was whole blood, obtained in connection with sensitization to the hapten diphenylcyclopropenone (DPC). These receptors were obtained from a woman aged 18-29 years with alopecia areata. Some clones in this sample may be carry-over from other donors' samples.

This clonotype was seen repeatedly, ten times or more. The chain recombines TRBV5-1 with TRBJ2-3; 9 bases line up with TRBD2. Per the germline V gene, CDR1 is SGHRS and CDR2 is YFSETQ. The CDR3 is 16 residues long. The V gene end was trimmed by 0 bases and the J gene end by 6 bases; junction bases not matched to a gene: 8. The CDR3 here is CASSLGPTSGPDTQYF. Here the CDR3 DNA reads TGCGCCAGCAGCTTGGGCCCGACTAGCGGTCCCGATACGCAGTATTTT.

This clonotype was seen more than once but under ten times. The CDR3, as DNA: TGTGCCAGCAGCTTAGTCGGAGGGTCTGGAGAGACCCAGTACTTC. Its translation is CASSLVGGSGETQYF. This rearrangement joins TRBV7-8 to TRBJ2-5, with D possibly matching TRBD2 (6 bases). V was pared by 1 base and J by 4 bases, with 13 bases between. Germline-derived CDR1 and CDR2 are SGHVS and FQNEAQ. The CDR3 extends over 15 amino acids.

This chain joins TRBV2 and TRBJ1-5; D possibly corresponds to TRBD1 (6 bases). This CDR3 has 14 residues. Germline V gene sequence: CDR1 SNHLY, CDR2 FYNNEI. The V end lost 8 bases, the J end lost 2 bases, and 13 bases lay between the germline ends. The CDR3 DNA follows: TGTGCCAGCGAGATAGGGGGGGGCAATCAGCCCCAGCATTTT. As protein: CASEIGGGNQPQHF.

This clonotype occurred many times. The gene calls are TRBV7-2 and TRBJ2-2, with 10 bases that match TRBD2. Germline-derived CDR1 and CDR2 are SGHTA and FQGNSA. This CDR3 spans 16 amino acids. V lost 4 bases to trimming and J lost 4 bases; unmatched junction nucleotides: 6. CDR3 protein: CASSSTSGGVTGELFF. The CDR3 DNA is TGTGCCAGCAGCTCAACAAGCGGGGGGGTCACCGGGGAGCTGTTTTTT.

This clonotype has at least ten counts. The chain couples TRBV11-2 to TRBJ2-2; D perhaps matches TRBD1 (5 bases). Between the trimmed V and J ends, which lost 3 bases and 4 bases, there was a span of 12 bases. Germline V CDR1 and CDR2: SGHAT, FQNNGV. The CDR3 runs to 15 residues. The CDR3 here is CASSFGRQITGELFF. For the CDR3, the DNA is TGTGCCAGCAGCTTTGGCCGACAGATCACCGGGGAGCTGTTTTTT.

There are many counts of this clonotype. This chain connects TRBV5-6 to TRBJ1-2; D might be TRBD1 (5 bases). Germline CDR1 reads SGHDT; CDR2 reads YYEEEE. CDR3 length: 15 residues. Trimming removed 0 bases from V and 2 bases from J, with 11 bases in between. DNA for the CDR3: TGTGCCAGCAGCTTGGAGGGACCAGCGAACTATGGCTACACCTTC. Translating gives CASSLEGPANYGYTF.

This clonotype was counted only a few times. One end of the junction does not line up with germline, which may come from a read error. This chain links TRBV7-9 with TRBJ1-1; D is unclear. Germline CDR1 is SEHNR and CDR2 is FQNEAQ (reference sequence). The CDR3 covers 12 residues. The CDR3 loop reads CASSGSFSEAFF. The CDR3 nucleotides are TGTGCCAGCAGCGGGTCCTTTTCTGAGGCTTTCTTT.

This chain links TRBV12-3 or TRBV12-4 with TRBJ1-6; TRBD1 matches 8 bases. V was pared by 7 bases and J by 9 bases, with 11 bases of the junction left unmatched. The CDR3 loop spans 15 amino acids. The CDR3 reads CASTTDRDRISPLHF. The CDR3 nucleotides are TGTGCCAGCACCACGGACAGGGATCGAATTTCACCCCTCCACTTT.

This clonotype has just a few counts. The gene calls are TRBV6-5 and TRBJ2-5; 7 nucleotides align to TRBD1. Germline values: CDR1 MNHEY, CDR2 SVGAGI. The CDR3 consists of 15 residues. With V trimmed by 5 bases and J by 1 base, 7 bases remained unmatched. Here the CDR3 reads CASSDTGTAQETQYF. DNA for the CDR3: TGTGCCAGCAGTGATACCGGGACAGCCCAAGAGACCCAGTACTTC.

V is TRBV6-5 and J is TRBJ1-3; 9 bases fit TRBD1. Per the germline V gene, CDR1 is MNHEY and CDR2 is SVGAGI. J gave up 1 base and V 0 bases, and 7 bases lay outside the gene matches. The CDR3 is 18 residues long. The CDR3 loop reads CASSYSGQGKRSGNTIYF. The CDR3 DNA sequence: TGTGCCAGCAGTTACTCAGGACAGGGGAAGAGGTCTGGAAACACCATATATTTT.

The rearrangement links TRBV4-3 to TRBJ1-5, with no clear D. Trimming stripped 1 base from V and 7 bases from J, with 8 bases between. The V gene's germline CDR1 is LGHNA and CDR2 YSLEER. This CDR3 spans 13 amino acids. The CDR3 sequence: CASSQGPWQPQHF. The CDR3 DNA is TGCGCCAGCAGCCAAGGACCGTGGCAGCCCCAGCATTTT.

J is TRBJ1-1 and V is TRBV6-2 or TRBV6-3; perhaps TRBD1 as D (6 bases). V dropped 8 bases and J dropped 2 bases, with 15 bases sitting between them. CDR1 is MNHEY and CDR2 is SVGEGT in the germline V gene. CDR3 size: 14 residues. CDR3 sequence reads: CASRRGALNTEAFF. The CDR3 coding sequence is TGTGCCAGCCGTCGGGGGGCCTTAAACACTGAAGCTTTCTTT.

This clonotype was recorded many times. This chain connects TRBV6-5 to TRBJ2-4, with D perhaps TRBD2 (7 bases). The CDR3 loop spans 21 amino acids. V was trimmed by 2 bases and J by 1 base, leaving 27 bases between them. Germline-derived CDR1 and CDR2 are MNHEY and SVGAGI. The CDR3 spells CASSYDARGLRGGLAKNIQYF. DNA of the CDR3: TGTGCCAGCAGTTACGATGCGCGGGGGTTGAGAGGGGGTCTGGCCAAAAACATTCAGTACTTC.

The rearrangement joins TRBV4-1 to TRBJ2-7; 11 nucleotides agree with TRBD2. Looked up from germline, CDR1 is MGHRA and CDR2 is YSYEKL. The CDR3 runs 15 residues. With 2 bases clipped from V and 4 bases from J, the junction kept 4 bases outside the gene matches. This chain's CDR3 is CASSQLAGGRYEQYF. CDR3 DNA sequence: TGCGCCAGCAGCCAACTAGCGGGGGGCCGATACGAGCAGTACTTC.

This clonotype was seen at least ten times. The V gene is TRBV10-3, the J gene TRBJ2-7, with 11 bases aligning to TRBD2. The length of the CDR3 is 15 residues. V shed 5 bases and J 0 bases; nucleotides not matched to a gene: 3. Germline CDR1 reads ENHRY; CDR2 reads SYGVKD. Written as DNA, the CDR3 is TGTGCCATCAGTAAACTAGCGGGGGACTCCTACGAGCAGTACTTC. It encodes CAISKLAGDSYEQYF.

This clonotype appeared many times. This chain connects TRBV20-1 to TRBJ2-7; D remains ambiguous. The CDR3 extends over 11 amino acids. CDR1 and CDR2 from the germline V gene are DFQATT and SNEGSKA (reference sequence). V lost 6 bases, J lost 3 bases, and 9 bases lay in between. CDR3 nucleotides: TGCAGTGCATCCCAGGACTACGAGCAGTACTTC. Translation gives CSASQDYEQYF.

This clonotype has a count of ten or more. The J gene is TRBJ2-1, the V gene TRBV15; TRBD2 aligns across 10 bases. The V gene end was trimmed by 0 bases and the J gene end by 3 bases; junction bases not matched to a gene: 8. The CDR3 has 18 amino acids. CDR1 and CDR2 (germline): LNHNV, YYDKDF (reference sequence). The CDR3 region is CATSRESLAGAIYNEQFF. In nucleotides, the CDR3 is TGTGCCACCAGCAGAGAGAGCCTAGCGGGGGCAATCTACAATGAGCAGTTCTTC.

This clonotype has more than one count but fewer than ten. This chain connects TRBV6-1 to TRBJ1-6; TRBD1 agrees at 7 bases. J was trimmed by 10 bases and V by 4 bases; bases with no gene match: 13. Germline-derived CDR1 and CDR2 are MNHNS and SASEGT. CDR3 length: 16 amino acids. The CDR3: CASSVPAQGISSPLHF. The CDR3 DNA follows: TGTGCCAGCAGTGTACCGGCACAGGGGATCAGCTCACCCCTCCACTTT.

A note on this clonotype: The germline gene is not matched at one end of the junction; a read error may be the cause. The chain joins TRBV20-1 to TRBJ2-7, with 9 bases matching TRBD2. Per the germline V gene, CDR1 is DFQATT and CDR2 is SNEGSKA (reference sequence). This CDR3 contains 13 residues. The CDR3 sequence is CSVPGTSSFELYF. The CDR3 coding sequence is TGCAGTGTTCCAGGGACTAGCTCCTTCGAGCTGTACTTC.

This clonotype was counted at least ten times. V usage is TRBV6-2 or TRBV6-3 and J usage is TRBJ2-7; no definite D call. The CDR3 totals 13 residues. V was trimmed by 6 bases and J by 3 bases, leaving 12 bases between them. Germline V CDR1 and CDR2: MNHEY, SVGEGT. CDR3: CASSGPGRYEQYF. The CDR3 bases are TGTGCCAGCAGCGGGCCGGGCCGCTACGAGCAGTACTTC.

This clonotype was counted ten times or more. The V and J genes are TRBV4-1 and TRBJ2-2; 8 bases map to TRBD1. The CDR3 length is 16 residues. The J segment lost 2 bases and the V segment lost 1 base, leaving 3 bases of the junction unmatched. Germline lookup yields CDR1 MGHRA and CDR2 YSYEKL. In nucleotides, the CDR3 is TGCGCCAGCAGCCAAGTCGACAGGGGTAACACCGGGGAGCTGTTTTTT. Translation gives CASSQVDRGNTGELFF.

Ten or more counts support this clonotype. V is TRBV28 and J is TRBJ2-7; TRBD1 agrees at 8 bases. CDR3 length: 13 residues. V lost 2 bases and J lost 7; bases outside the gene matches: 4. The germline V gene has CDR1 MDHEN and CDR2 SYDVKM. The DNA for the CDR3 is TGTGCCAGCAGTTTAGGACAGGGAATAGAGCAGTACTTC. It translates to CASSLGQGIEQYF. The complete variable domain, with remaining parts taken from reference TRBV28 and TRBJ2-7, reads DVKVTQSSRYLVKRTGEKVFLECVQDMDHENMFWYRQDPGLGLRLIYFSYDVKMKEKGDIPEGYSVSREKKERFSLILESASTNQTSMYLCASSLGQGIEQYFGPGTRLTVT.

This rearrangement joins TRBV7-2 to TRBJ2-7; 12 bases match TRBD2. The CDR3 has 14 amino acids. The trim removed 7 bases at V and 7 bases at J, leaving 8 bases unmatched. Germline lookup yields CDR1 SGHTA and CDR2 FQGNSA. In DNA form, the CDR3 reads TGTGCCAGCACCCCACTAGCGGGGGGAAGTGAGCAGTACTTC. This translates into CASTPLAGGSEQYF.

The genes are TRBV12-5 and TRBJ2-3, with TRBD2 as a possible D gene (6 bases). The CDR3 sequence is 16 residues long. CDR1 is LGHNT, CDR2 FRNRAP, per germline. Trimming removed 5 bases at V and 11 bases at J, with 26 bases between. Here the CDR3 DNA reads TGTGCTAGTGGTGCGGGATTGCTGACCCACTCCGGGGGGCAGTATTTT. Encoded protein: CASGAGLLTHSGGQYF. The complete variable domain, with remaining parts taken from reference TRBV12-5 and TRBJ2-3, reads DARVTQTPRHKVTEMGQEVTMRCQPILGHNTVFWYRQTMMQGLELLAYFRNRAPLDDSGMPKDRFSAEMPDATLATLKIQPSEPRDSAVYFCASGAGLLTHSGGQYFGPGTRLTVL.

This clonotype was detected ten times or more. The chain links TRBV7-2 to TRBJ2-5; TRBD2 matches 8 bases. The V segment lost 8 bases and the J segment 2 bases; nucleotides outside the gene matches: 10. The CDR3 length is 15 residues. The V gene's germline CDR1 is SGHTA and CDR2 FQGNSA. The DNA of the CDR3 is TGTGCCAGCCGAAGGACTAGCATAATTCAAGAGACCCAGTACTTC. Amino acid sequence: CASRRTSIIQETQYF.